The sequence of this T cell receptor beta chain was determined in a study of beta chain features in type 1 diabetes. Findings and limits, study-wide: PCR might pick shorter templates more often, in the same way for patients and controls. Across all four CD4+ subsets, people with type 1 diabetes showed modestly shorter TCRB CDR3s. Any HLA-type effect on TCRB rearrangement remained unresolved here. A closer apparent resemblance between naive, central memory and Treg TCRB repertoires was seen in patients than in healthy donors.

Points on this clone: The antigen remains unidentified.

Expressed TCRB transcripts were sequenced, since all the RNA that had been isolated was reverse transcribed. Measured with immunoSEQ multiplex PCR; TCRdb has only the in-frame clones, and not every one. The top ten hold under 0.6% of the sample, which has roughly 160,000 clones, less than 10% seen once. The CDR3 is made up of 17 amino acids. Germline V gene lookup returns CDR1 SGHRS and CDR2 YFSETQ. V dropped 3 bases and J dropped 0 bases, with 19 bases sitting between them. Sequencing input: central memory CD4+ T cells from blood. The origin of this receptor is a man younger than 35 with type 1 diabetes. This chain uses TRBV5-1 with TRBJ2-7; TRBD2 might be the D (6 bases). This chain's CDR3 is CASSSSGLGSGSYEQYF. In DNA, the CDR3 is TGCGCCAGCAGCTCCTCGGGACTCGGAAGCGGCTCCTACGAGCAGTACTTC.